The 20 T cell receptor beta chains given below trace back to one sample, sequenced in a study of blood T cells in healthy people across ages. Primers used in a second PCR of about 6 to 12 cycles were a sample-barcoded 5' primer and a J-beta primer mix. MiXCR was run by TCRdb on the 5' RACE reads, yielding one entry per CDR3 protein. The data hold around 580,000 distinct CDR3 sequences, with 45% to 55% observed a single time. Input material: blood. The receptors originated from a man at least 80 years old in good health.

V is TRBV29-1 and J is TRBJ2-3; no clear D gene. The CDR3 has 11 residues. Trimming removed 4 bases from V and 6 bases from J, with 8 bases in between. The germline V gene encodes CDR1 SQVTM and CDR2 ANQGSEA. CDR3 in amino acids: CSVVGFDTQYF. In DNA form, the CDR3 reads TGCAGCGTTGTCGGGTTTGATACGCAGTATTTT.

The rearrangement links TRBV6-2 or TRBV6-3 to TRBJ2-1; possible D gene TRBD1, 5 bases. The germline CDR1 and CDR2 sequences are MNHEY and SVGEGT. Trimming cost V 2 bases and J 11 bases, with 16 bases left between them. This CDR3 comprises 14 residues. Here the CDR3 reads CASSYLAGLGKQFF. CDR3 nucleotides: TGTGCCAGCAGTTACCTGGCAGGGCTCGGAAAGCAGTTCTTC.

The J gene is TRBJ2-1, the V gene TRBV6-2 or TRBV6-3, with D perhaps TRBD2 (6 bases). Germline-derived CDR1 and CDR2 are MNHEY and SVGEGT. The V end was cut by 8 bases, the J end by 1 base, with 9 bases between. The CDR3 has 13 amino acids. The CDR3 DNA follows: TGTGCCAGCCGGGGGATATCCTACAATGAGCAGTTCTTC. Translating gives CASRGISYNEQFF.

The V gene is TRBV30, the J gene TRBJ1-6, with a tentative D call TRBD1 (5 bases). The germline V and J ends were trimmed by 1 base and 7 bases, with 11 bases remaining between them. The CDR3 is 14 residues long. CDR1 and CDR2 (germline): GTSNPN, SVGIG (reference sequence). This CDR3 reads CAWSAGTQNSPLHF. CDR3 bases: TGTGCCTGGAGTGCCGGGACGCAAAATTCACCCCTCCACTTT.

This chain connects TRBV20-1 to TRBJ2-7; 9 bases align to TRBD1. The CDR3 totals 12 residues. Germline values: CDR1 DFQATT, CDR2 SNEGSKA (reference sequence). V gave up 7 bases and J gave up 4 bases; unmatched junction bases: 5. CDR3 coding DNA: TGCAGTGGACAGGGGGTTTTATACGAGCAGTACTTC. Translated: CSGQGVLYEQYF.

The chain carries TRBV7-3 and TRBJ2-2; D gene ambiguous. V was trimmed by 2 bases and J by 6 bases, leaving 13 bases between them. This CDR3 comprises 15 residues. Germline CDR1 reads SGHTA; CDR2 reads FQGTGA. The CDR3 spells CASSLGPRDPGELFF. CDR3 DNA sequence: TGTGCCAGCAGCTTAGGCCCGCGTGACCCCGGGGAGCTGTTTTTT.

The V and J genes are TRBV4-3 and TRBJ2-3; D may be TRBD1 or TRBD2 (5 bases each). The CDR3 totals 16 residues. V dropped 4 bases and J dropped 4 bases, with 18 bases sitting between them. Germline loops: CDR1 LGHNA, CDR2 YSLEER. Here the CDR3 DNA reads TGCGCCAGCAGCCCCAACACAGGACTTGCACCAGATACGCAGTATTTT. This codes for CASSPNTGLAPDTQYF.

The table lists this clonotype with a few counts. The chain recombines TRBV6-6 with TRBJ2-7, with 7 bases lining up with TRBD2. The germline V gene has CDR1 MNHNY and CDR2 SVGAGI (reference sequence). J was trimmed by 7 bases and V by 7 bases; bases with no gene match: 13. The CDR3 has 14 amino acids. The CDR3 nucleotides are TGTGCCAGCACATTCCCACTAGCGAGGAATGAGCAGTACTTC. This sequence encodes CASTFPLARNEQYF.

The V gene is TRBV10-3, the J gene TRBJ1-1, with TRBD1 as a possible D gene (6 bases). The CDR3 totals 16 residues. Germline V gene data show CDR1 as ENHRY and CDR2 as SYGVKD. The germline V and J ends were trimmed by 7 bases and 5 bases, with 23 bases remaining between them. This chain's CDR3 is CAITMTGGAQTTEAFF. The DNA of the CDR3 is TGTGCCATCACCATGACAGGAGGGGCGCAGACGACTGAAGCTTTCTTT.

The chain is built from TRBV15 and TRBJ2-5; 9 bases agree with TRBD1. Germline V gives CDR1 LNHNV, CDR2 YYDKDF (reference sequence). Trimming cost V 5 bases and J 11 bases; bases outside gene matches: 18. The length of the CDR3 is 16 residues. CDR3 sequence (DNA): TGTGCCACCAGCGGCCGTCCCGGGACAGGGATCAATGAGCAGTACTTC. It codes for CATSGRPGTGINEQYF.

On this clonotype itself: A clone one base away is much larger, so this may be a read error. The chain is built from TRBV6-6 and TRBJ2-5, with a possible D match to TRBD1 (5 bases). This CDR3 contains 13 residues. CDR1 is MNHNY and CDR2 is SVGAGI in the germline V gene (reference sequence). The germline V and J ends were trimmed by 5 bases and 3 bases, with 10 bases remaining between them. In nucleotides, the CDR3 is TGTGCCAGCAGTGACCTCAGGGAAGAGACCCAGTACTTC. Protein: CASSDLREETQYF.

The rearrangement links TRBV6-6 to TRBJ2-2; D remains unclear. CDR3 length: 14 amino acids. The V gene's germline CDR1 is MNHNY and CDR2 SVGAGI (reference sequence). Trimming removed 5 bases from V and 3 bases from J, with 10 bases in between. This CDR3 reads CASSPGPYTGELFF. The CDR3 DNA reads as TGTGCCAGCAGTCCCGGACCCTACACCGGGGAGCTGTTTTTT.

The chain couples TRBV2 to TRBJ2-5; 8 bases match TRBD1. CDR1 and CDR2 from the germline V gene are SNHLY and FYNNEI. V was clipped by 6 bases and J by 4 bases; unmatched bases: 4. The CDR3 contains 13 residues. CDR3 coding DNA: TGTGCCAGCAGGCAGGGGGCTGGAGAGACCCAGTACTTC. Protein: CASRQGAGETQYF.

The chain uses TRBV4-1 and TRBJ2-1; 9 bases fit TRBD2. The assigned J gene may be wrong: the sequence end matches TRBJ2-7 better. The CDR3 spans 17 residues. Germline lookup yields CDR1 MGHRA and CDR2 YSYEKL. CDR3 sequence (DNA): TGCGCCAGCAGCCAAGATCGGTCTAGCGGGGAGTACAATGAGCAGTACTTC. It yields the protein CASSQDRSSGEYNEQYF.

The chain employs TRBV12-3 or TRBV12-4 and TRBJ1-3; 7 nucleotides agree with TRBD1. V gave up 6 bases and J gave up 1 base; unmatched junction bases: 3. The CDR3 has 14 amino acids. CDR3 region: CASRSQGSGNTIYF. DNA of the CDR3: TGTGCCAGCAGATCACAGGGGTCTGGAAACACCATATATTTT.

The chain recombines TRBV7-2 with TRBJ1-2; 11 nucleotides match TRBD1. Germline-derived CDR1 and CDR2 are SGHTA and FQGNSA. The CDR3 covers 15 residues. V trimming: 5 bases; J trimming: 5 bases; junction bases outside the gene matches: 7. The CDR3 loop is CASSRRDRGGYGYTF. CDR3 coding DNA: TGTGCCAGCAGCCGCCGGGACAGGGGGGGGTATGGCTACACCTTC.

This chain joins TRBV9 and TRBJ2-1, with 8 bases matching TRBD1. Germline trimming cut 0 bases from V and 6 bases from J; bases unmatched to any gene: 11. Germline V gene sequence: CDR1 SGDLS, CDR2 YYNGEE. The CDR3 has 17 amino acids. DNA for the CDR3: TGTGCCAGCAGCGTAGCGAGTAATGGACAGGGTAGCAATGAGCAGTTCTTC. The encoded protein is CASSVASNGQGSNEQFF.

This clonotype turned up a few times. The chain recombines TRBV20-1 with TRBJ1-2; weak D call: TRBD1 (5 bases). Germline assignment: CDR1 DFQATT and CDR2 SNEGSKA (reference sequence). V dropped 3 bases and J dropped 3 bases, with 11 bases sitting between them. This CDR3 is 13 amino acids long. This CDR3 is CSASGGRDYGYTF. In DNA form, the CDR3 reads TGCAGTGCTAGTGGGGGAAGGGACTATGGCTACACCTTC.

The chain combines TRBV5-5 with TRBJ2-1; D is perhaps TRBD2 (6 bases). Per germline, CDR1 SGHKS and CDR2 YYEKEE (reference sequence). The V end lost 2 bases, the J end lost 2 bases, and 11 bases lay between the germline ends. The CDR3 is made up of 15 amino acids. CDR3 residues: CASSFRGEPYNEQFF. The CDR3, as DNA: TGTGCCAGCAGCTTCCGCGGGGAACCCTACAATGAGCAGTTCTTC.

The chain links TRBV5-1 to TRBJ2-7; D is ambiguous. The germline CDR1 and CDR2 sequences are SGHRS and YFSETQ. The V end was cut by 4 bases, the J end by 5 bases, with 13 bases between. The CDR3 spans 13 residues. As DNA, the CDR3 is TGCGCCAGCAGCAGGGCCAGGAGTCACGAGCAGTACTTC. Encoded protein: CASSRARSHEQYF.